Sequencing of this TCR beta chain was carried out in a study of T cell repertoires in cytomegalovirus infection. Study summary: Researchers turned to recently identified HLA-C-restricted CMV epitopes as well as well-studied HLA-B-restricted ones. Whole-study results and caveats: In two of eight donors, the top clonotype was HLA-C-restricted CMV-specific.

Concerning this clonotype: No antigen is known for it.

V was clipped by 4 bases and J by 7 bases, with 17 bases between them. The germline V gene encodes CDR1 MNHNY and CDR2 SVGAGI (reference sequence). The CDR3 has 15 residues. TCRdb processed the reads anew with MiXCR; each CDR3 protein has one entry. Among about a million distinct CDR3 sequences listed, roughly 30% were seen once. The chain combines TRBV6-6 with TRBJ1-5; maybe TRBD1 (6 bases). The TCR originated in a human donor in good health (CMV status not recorded). Some clones in this sample may be carry-over from other donors' samples. This material consisted of cultured CD8+ T cells from PBMCs, taken from culture after CMV antigen stimulation. Written as DNA, the CDR3 is TGTGCCAGCAGTTTTAACAGGGTGGGAGAACAGCCCCAGCATTTT. Encoded protein: CASSFNRVGEQPQHF.